These 32 T cell receptor beta chains were all obtained from the same sample, sequenced in a study of blood T cell repertoires in COVID-19. Libraries were prepared by immunoSEQ multiplex PCR; TCRdb keeps only in-frame clonotypes and omits some of them. In the table there are about 32,000 clones, approximately 95% of which are singletons. Sequencing was carried out using peripheral blood. These receptors all stem from a male donor with active COVID-19.

V is TRBV6-5 and J is TRBJ2-5; tentative D call: TRBD1 (5 bases). The germline CDR1 and CDR2 sequences are MNHEY and SVGAGI. The germline V and J ends were trimmed by 8 bases and 0 bases, with 7 bases remaining between them. This CDR3 spans 12 amino acids. DNA of the CDR3: TGTGCCAGCGAAGGGGACCAAGAGACCCAGTACTTC. Its translation: CASEGDQETQYF.

The V and J genes are TRBV19 and TRBJ1-1, with a possible D match to TRBD1 (6 bases). CDR1 is LNHDA, CDR2 SQIVND, per germline (reference sequence). CDR3 length: 16 residues. Between the trimmed V and J ends, which lost 1 base and 0 bases, there was a span of 12 bases. The CDR3 bases are TGTGCCAGTAGTATAGGCCTCAGGACAGTGAACACTGAAGCTTTCTTT. Its protein is CASSIGLRTVNTEAFF.

The chain uses TRBV6-5 and TRBJ1-1; no reliable D call. Germline V gene lookup returns CDR1 MNHEY and CDR2 SVGAGI. The CDR3 loop spans 15 amino acids. Deletions cut 5 bases from V and 3 bases from J, with 16 bases between. The CDR3 nucleotides read TGTGCCAGCAGTCCCCGAGGAGGAGATCACACTGAAGCTTTCTTT. It encodes CASSPRGGDHTEAFF.

This clone was observed a single time. The chain uses TRBV4-3 and TRBJ1-2; 8 nucleotides line up with TRBD1. The length of the CDR3 is 13 residues. The V gene's germline CDR1 is LGHNA and CDR2 YSLEER. Trimming at V came to 1 base and at J to 6 bases, leaving 1 base not matched to a gene. The CDR3 protein is CASSQGTGNGYTF. CDR3 DNA sequence: TGCGCCAGCAGCCAAGGGACAGGGAATGGCTACACCTTC.

In its sample, this clone was seen a few times. Here the CDR3 DNA reads TGTGCCAGCAGTAATGGACAGGGAGGGGGTCAGCCCCAGCATTTT. Amino acid sequence: CASSNGQGGGQPQHF. The chain recombines TRBV6-5 with TRBJ1-5; TRBD1 matches 8 bases. V gave up 5 bases and J gave up 6 bases; unmatched junction bases: 9. The CDR3 spans 15 residues. CDR1 and CDR2 from the germline V gene are MNHEY and SVGAGI.

The chain links TRBV3-1 (or the pseudogene TRBV3-2) to TRBJ2-1; TRBD1 matches 7 bases. The CDR3 has 15 residues. V lost 0 bases, J lost 3 bases, and 2 bases stayed unmatched. CDR1 LGHDT and CDR2 YNNKEL come from the germline V gene (reference sequence). The CDR3 is CASSQEWDSYNEQFF. Written as DNA, the CDR3 is TGTGCCAGCAGCCAAGAGTGGGACAGCTACAATGAGCAGTTCTTC.

The chain recombines TRBV6-5 with TRBJ2-4; no definite D call. Trimming shortened V by 4 bases and J by 0 bases, and 10 bases separated the two germline ends. In germline, CDR1 is MNHEY, CDR2 SVGAGI. This CDR3 comprises 15 residues. The CDR3 DNA reads TGTGCCAGCAGTTCGCCACAAGTAGCCAAAAACATTCAGTACTTC. Translated, it gives CASSSPQVAKNIQYF.

The rearrangement joins TRBV7-2 to TRBJ2-1; 10 nucleotides align to TRBD2. The CDR3 consists of 14 residues. Per germline, CDR1 SGHTA and CDR2 FQGNSA. The V segment lost 7 bases and the J segment 13 bases; nucleotides outside the gene matches: 13. The CDR3 DNA sequence: TGTGCCAGCACCCCGGGTAGCGGGGGGACGCCCCAGTTCTTC. Its protein is CASTPGSGGTPQFF.

The chain combines TRBV11-2 with TRBJ2-6; D is undetermined. The V gene lost 2 bases and the J gene lost 4 bases, with 9 bases spanning the gap. The CDR3 sequence is 15 residues long. Germline-derived CDR1 and CDR2 are SGHAT and FQNNGV. CDR3 residues: CASSLFFSGANVLTF. The CDR3, as DNA: TGTGCCAGCAGCTTATTTTTCTCCGGGGCCAACGTCCTGACTTTC.

This chain connects TRBV10-2 to TRBJ2-7, with D perhaps matching TRBD1 (6 bases). The CDR3 length is 13 residues. Germline V lookup: CDR1 WSHSY, CDR2 SAAADI. V shed 8 bases and J shed 2 bases, with 13 bases lying between them. The chain's CDR3 is CASVGQLTYEQYF. The CDR3 DNA reads as TGCGCCAGCGTAGGACAGTTAACCTACGAGCAGTACTTC.

This chain joins TRBV7-8 and TRBJ1-3, with unresolved D. Germline CDR1 reads SGHVS; CDR2 reads FQNEAQ. The CDR3 has 17 residues. V lost 1 base, J lost 0 bases, and 13 bases lay in between. CDR3 bases: TGTGCCAGCAGCTTAGAGGTTCGAGGGAGCTCTGGAAACACCATATATTTT. Its protein product is CASSLEVRGSSGNTIYF.

V gene TRBV7-8 combines with J gene TRBJ2-3, with D possibly matching TRBD2 (6 bases). The CDR3 consists of 16 residues. Germline V gene lookup returns CDR1 SGHVS and CDR2 FQNEAQ. Trimming took 1 base from V and 0 from J, leaving 11 bases between them. CDR3 residues: CASSLGGTLSTDTQYF. The CDR3 DNA follows: TGTGCCAGCAGCTTAGGGGGGACTCTTAGCACAGATACGCAGTATTTT.

This chain links TRBV19 with TRBJ1-2; 9 bases line up with TRBD1. The CDR3 is made up of 15 amino acids. Germline-derived CDR1 and CDR2 are LNHDA and SQIVND (reference sequence). V lost 4 bases to trimming and J lost 8 bases; unmatched junction nucleotides: 11. The CDR3 spells CASSSPGTGTRGYTF. In DNA form, the CDR3 reads TGTGCCAGTAGTAGCCCCGGGACAGGGACTAGGGGCTACACCTTC.

This sequence joins TRBV11-2 and TRBJ1-1; TRBD1 is a possible D gene (5 bases). CDR1 and CDR2 (germline): SGHAT, FQNNGV. This CDR3 has 13 amino acids. Trimming took 6 bases from V and 0 from J, leaving 8 bases between them. CDR3 amino acids: CASSAGLNTEAFF. The CDR3 region has the DNA TGTGCCAGCAGTGCAGGGTTGAACACTGAAGCTTTCTTT.

The chain combines TRBV4-1 with TRBJ1-1; the D gene is possibly TRBD1 (5 bases). This CDR3 contains 16 residues. Trimming left V 4 bases short and J 0 bases short, with 15 bases between. Germline CDR1 reads MGHRA; CDR2 reads YSYEKL. The CDR3 bases are TGCGCCAGCAGCCTAATAGGCCCAGGGTTGAACACTGAAGCTTTCTTT. Translated: CASSLIGPGLNTEAFF.

The V and J genes are TRBV6-2 or TRBV6-3 and TRBJ1-5; 8 positions match TRBD1. This CDR3 is 15 amino acids long. Germline trimming cut 2 bases from V and 6 bases from J; bases unmatched to any gene: 6. Germline assignment: CDR1 MNHEY and CDR2 SVGEGT. The CDR3 bases are TGTGCCAGCAGTTACAACGGACAGGGAGGTCAGCCCCAGCATTTT. Translation gives CASSYNGQGGQPQHF.

The V gene is TRBV19, the J gene TRBJ1-5; D might be TRBD1 (5 bases). The ends were cut back, 5 bases at V and 6 bases at J, with 14 bases in the middle. CDR1 and CDR2 from the germline V gene are LNHDA and SQIVND (reference sequence). This CDR3 contains 14 residues. The chain's CDR3 is CASSLQGFLQPQHF. The CDR3 coding sequence is TGTGCCAGTAGTCTCCAGGGCTTCCTTCAGCCCCAGCATTTT. The whole variable domain, remainder taken from reference TRBV19 and TRBJ1-5, is DGGITQSPKYLFRKEGQNVTLSCEQNLNHDAMYWYRQDPGQGLRLIYYSQIVNDFQKGDIAEGYSVSREKKESFPLTVTSAQKNPTAFYLCASSLQGFLQPQHFGDGTRLSIL.

The rearrangement links TRBV7-2 to TRBJ1-2, with TRBD1 as a possible D gene (6 bases). Looked up from germline, CDR1 is SGHTA and CDR2 is FQGNSA. The ends were cut back, 5 bases at V and 4 bases at J, with 17 bases in the middle. The CDR3 is 15 amino acids. The CDR3 reads CASSPSRTEVYGYTF. In nucleotides, the CDR3 is TGTGCCAGCAGCCCGAGCCGGACAGAAGTCTATGGCTACACCTTC.

V is TRBV7-2 and J is TRBJ2-3; 12 bases are shared with TRBD2. This CDR3 comprises 17 residues. Unmatched junction bases numbered 8, after V lost 3 bases and J lost 4 bases. Germline lookup yields CDR1 SGHTA and CDR2 FQGNSA. The CDR3: CASSFLLAGGRSDTQYF. In DNA, the CDR3 is TGTGCCAGCAGCTTCCTGCTAGCGGGGGGGAGGTCAGATACGCAGTATTTT.

The V gene is TRBV9, the J gene TRBJ2-5; weak D call: TRBD1 (5 bases). Per the germline V gene, CDR1 is SGDLS and CDR2 is YYNGEE. Deletions cut 0 bases from V and 3 bases from J, with 9 bases between. The CDR3 is 14 amino acids. The CDR3, as DNA: TGTGCCAGCAGCGTAGATCGCAGGGAAGAGACCCAGTACTTC. Its translation: CASSVDRREETQYF.

This clone appeared once. The chain combines TRBV23-1 with TRBJ2-3, with TRBD2 identical over 13 bases. TRBV23-1 qualifies as an ORF whose function is uncertain. With V trimmed by 7 bases and J by 6 bases, 7 bases remained unmatched. The CDR3 is 15 residues long. The CDR3 is CASTTETSGGDTQYF. DNA of the CDR3: TGCGCCAGCACCACAGAGACTAGCGGGGGGGATACGCAGTATTTT.

The chain combines TRBV7-9 with TRBJ1-1; D might be TRBD1 (5 bases). Germline CDR1 is SEHNR and CDR2 is FQNEAQ (reference sequence). V was cut by 2 bases and J by 3 bases, with 13 bases left in between. This CDR3 comprises 15 residues. CDR3 sequence: CASSLWGRKDTEAFF. CDR3 in DNA: TGTGCCAGCAGCTTATGGGGCCGGAAAGACACTGAAGCTTTCTTT.

This chain connects TRBV6-5 to TRBJ2-3; 8 bases match TRBD1. V was pared by 4 bases and J by 5 bases, with 11 bases of the junction left unmatched. This CDR3 contains 16 residues. Germline V CDR1 and CDR2: MNHEY, SVGAGI. The CDR3 sequence: CASSFGQGVTQDTQYF. The CDR3 DNA reads as TGTGCCAGCAGTTTCGGACAGGGAGTAACTCAAGATACGCAGTATTTT.

This rearrangement joins TRBV7-9 to TRBJ1-2, with 12 bases that match TRBD1. V shed 6 bases and J 5 bases; nucleotides not matched to a gene: 7. Germline CDR1 SEHNR, CDR2 FQNEAQ (reference sequence). This CDR3 contains 15 residues. The CDR3 sequence is CASRTGQGASYGYTF. The CDR3, as DNA: TGTGCCAGCAGGACGGGACAGGGGGCGTCTTATGGCTACACCTTC.

CDR3 sequence reads: CAIRRGMNTEAFF. CDR3 sequence (DNA): TGTGCCATCAGAAGGGGGATGAACACTGAAGCTTTCTTT. J is TRBJ1-1 and V is TRBV10-3; a possible D gene is TRBD1 (6 bases). In germline, CDR1 is ENHRY, CDR2 SYGVKD. The CDR3 is 13 residues long. The V end lost 6 bases, the J end lost 0 bases, and 8 bases lay between the germline ends.

This sequence joins TRBV3-1 (or the pseudogene TRBV3-2) and TRBJ2-7; 9 nucleotides match TRBD1. CDR1 is LGHDT and CDR2 is YNNKEL in the germline V gene (reference sequence). J lost 4 bases, V lost 3 bases, and 7 bases had no gene match. This CDR3 has 15 amino acids. CDR3 coding DNA: TGTGCCAGCAGCCAGGCCGGGACAGGGAAATACGAGCAGTACTTC. Translating it yields CASSQAGTGKYEQYF.

The rearrangement joins TRBV19 to TRBJ1-2; tentative D call: TRBD1 (6 bases). The germline V gene has CDR1 LNHDA and CDR2 SQIVND (reference sequence). The germline V and J ends were trimmed by 5 bases and 3 bases, with 16 bases remaining between them. This CDR3 contains 15 residues. The CDR3 loop reads CASSVEGHGDYGYTF. In DNA form, the CDR3 reads TGTGCCAGTAGTGTCGAGGGACACGGGGACTATGGCTACACCTTC.

The chain employs TRBV18 and TRBJ2-4, with D maybe TRBD2 (6 bases). Trimming cost V 2 bases and J 1 base, with 12 bases left between them. Looked up from germline, CDR1 is KGHSH and CDR2 is LQKENI. This CDR3 is built from 16 residues. CDR3 sequence: CASSPFVGGAKNIQYF. As DNA, the CDR3 is TGTGCCAGCTCACCATTCGTTGGGGGGGCCAAAAACATTCAGTACTTC. Based on the CDR3 plus reference TRBV18 and TRBJ2-4, the full variable domain is NAGVMQNPRHLVRRRGQEARLRCSPMKGHSHVYWYRQLPEEGLKFMVYLQKENIIDESGMPKERFSAEFPKEGPSILRIQQVVRGDSAAYFCASSPFVGGAKNIQYFGAGTRLSVL.

This chain links TRBV4-3 with TRBJ1-2, with 9 positions matching TRBD1. CDR1 is LGHNA, CDR2 YSLEER, per germline. With 6 bases clipped from V and 8 bases from J, the junction kept 22 bases outside the gene matches. The length of the CDR3 is 18 residues. CDR3 sequence: CASSSRGFRDREDWGYTF. CDR3 nucleotide sequence: TGCGCCAGCAGTTCCCGGGGCTTCCGGGACAGGGAGGATTGGGGCTACACCTTC.

The V and J genes are TRBV25-1 and TRBJ1-1; unclear D gene. V lost 10 bases to trimming and J lost 1 base, with 10 bases between them. Germline V gives CDR1 MGHDK, CDR2 SYGVNS. The CDR3 has 12 residues. The CDR3 DNA sequence: TGTGCCACCTCAGAGGAGAACACTGAAGCTTTCTTT. It translates to CATSEENTEAFF.

The rearrangement links TRBV5-1 to TRBJ2-2; TRBD1 matches at 7 bases. Trimming removed 0 bases from V and 5 bases from J; junction bases left unmatched: 7. Germline values: CDR1 SGHRS, CDR2 YFSETQ. CDR3 size: 16 residues. The DNA for the CDR3 is TGCGCCAGCAGCTTGGAACTTGACAGGGAGACCGGGGAGCTGTTTTTT. It is translated as CASSLELDRETGELFF.

CDR3 DNA: TGTGCCAGCAGCGTAGTTGGGCAGGGAGGGACTGAAGCTTTCTTT. It translates to CASSVVGQGGTEAFF. V is TRBV9 and J is TRBJ1-1; D is perhaps TRBD1 (5 bases). CDR1 is SGDLS and CDR2 is YYNGEE in the germline V gene. The CDR3 length is 15 residues. V was clipped by 0 bases and J by 5 bases, with 14 bases between them.